A selection of T cell receptor beta chains follows, all from one sample in a study of spatial heterogeneity in lung cancer. TCRdb redid the calling of the 5' RACE reads with MiXCR, one entry per CDR3 protein. The profile shows about 22,000 distinct CDR3 sequences, 4.6% of them singletons. The sample consisted of PBMCs, taken at surgery. The receptor source for this set is a male donor with early-stage non-small cell lung cancer. The CDR3 runs from the conserved cysteine through the conserved F or W. A D gene is named only where the DNA matches it firmly. Size is omitted from some rows. Given values are once, few, many or a class for expanded clones.

v_gene,j_gene,d_gene,abundance,CDR3nt,CDR3aa
TRBV23-1,TRBJ1-1,TRBD1,few,TGCGCCAGCAGGCAAGACAGGGGAAGGACTGAAGCTTTCTTT,CASRQDRGRTEAFF
TRBV5-5,TRBJ2-7,TRBD2,few,TGTGCCAGCAGCTTGGCCATCCGCGGGGGTATCGACGAGCAGTACTTC,CASSLAIRGGIDEQYF
TRBV7-9,TRBJ2-5,TRBD1,-,TGTGCCAGCAGCAGACGGGACAGGGGGCAAGAGACCCAGTACTTC,CASSRRDRGQETQYF
TRBV5-1,TRBJ1-5,-,many,TGCGCCAGCAGCTTGGTGGGGGATAGCAATCAGCCCCAGCATTTT,CASSLVGDSNQPQHF
TRBV12-3/TRBV12-4,TRBJ1-5,TRBD1,medium-sized,TGTGCCAGCAGCGGTGGGACAGGGAGTATCAGCAATCAGCCCCAGCATTTT,CASSGGTGSISNQPQHF
TRBV6-1,TRBJ2-7,-,medium-sized,TGTGCCAGCGTGTGGGGCCACGAGCAGTACTTC,CASVWGHEQYF
TRBV29-1,TRBJ1-1,-,medium-sized,TGCAGCGTTGAATTGGGCAGGCTGAGCACTGAAGCTTTCTTT,CSVELGRLSTEAFF
TRBV5-5,TRBJ2-7,-,many,TGTGCCAGCAGCTTGAATGTGGCAGGGTGGTACTTC,CASSLNVAGWYF
TRBV20-1,TRBJ2-7,-,medium-sized,TGCAGTGCTAGAGATTACTCCTCCGTGAATGAGCAGTACTTC,CSARDYSSVNEQYF
TRBV2,TRBJ2-7,-,many,TGTGCCAGCAGTGAAGGGCAGAAAGAGCAGTACTTC,CASSEGQKEQYF
TRBV20-1,TRBJ2-4,TRBD1,many,TGCAGTGCTAGTCCTCTTCCGGGACAGGGAGCATCGCCGCTCTACTTC,CSASPLPGQGASPLYF
TRBV6-2/TRBV6-3,TRBJ2-1,TRBD2,many,TGTGCCAGCAGTTACACGACTAGCGGGGCTAACAATGAGCAGTTCTTC,CASSYTTSGANNEQFF
TRBV30,TRBJ2-7,-,few,TGTGCCTCCACGGACGGAAGCTCCTACGAGCAGTACTTC,CASTDGSSYEQYF
TRBV27,TRBJ2-7,-,-,TGTGCCAGCAGTTTAAGCGACCCGATAGACGAGCAGTACTTC,CASSLSDPIDEQYF
TRBV12-3/TRBV12-4,TRBJ1-5,-,many,TGTGCCAGCAGTTCCCAGGGTAACAATCAGCCCCAGCATTTT,CASSSQGNNQPQHF
TRBV14,TRBJ2-7,-,many,TGTGCCAGCAGCCTCAGATCCACAGCTTCCTACGAGCAGTACTTC,CASSLRSTASYEQYF
TRBV11-2,TRBJ2-1,TRBD2,many,TGTGCCAGCAGCTTAGGCGGGGGGGTATTTACCTACAATGAGCAGTTCTTC,CASSLGGGVFTYNEQFF
TRBV7-9,TRBJ1-6,-,many,TGTGCCAGCAGCTTATCCGGGGGAGATTCACCCCTCCACTTT,CASSLSGGDSPLHF
TRBV20-1,TRBJ2-1,-,many,TGCAGTGCGTATCGCACGGGATTGAACTACAATGAGCAGTTCTTC,CSAYRTGLNYNEQFF
TRBV18,TRBJ1-2,TRBD1,many,TGTGCCAGCTCAGATTGGACAGGGATAGACGGCTACACCTTC,CASSDWTGIDGYTF
TRBV3-1,TRBJ1-4,-,many,TGTGCCAGCAGTCAAGGTCGGGGTACTGAAAAACTGTTTTTT,CASSQGRGTEKLFF
TRBV9,TRBJ2-5,-,many,TGTGCCAGCAGCACCCGGGGAAGGGGAGAGACCCAGTACTTC,CASSTRGRGETQYF
TRBV13,TRBJ2-1,TRBD2,medium-sized,TGTGCCAGCAGCTTCGCCGGGACTAGCGGGGGGTATGAGCAGTTCTTC,CASSFAGTSGGYEQFF
TRBV20-1,TRBJ1-1,-,many,TGCAGTGCTAGGGCTGGAGGTACGAACACTGAAGCTTTCTTT,CSARAGGTNTEAFF
TRBV9,TRBJ2-7,-,many,TGTGCCAGCAGCCGTTTAAATGGAGAGCAGTACTTC,CASSRLNGEQYF
TRBV20-1,TRBJ2-1,-,many,TGCAGTGCTAGGGCCGGTTACAATGAGCAGTTCTTC,CSARAGYNEQFF
TRBV12-3/TRBV12-4,TRBJ2-3,-,few,TGTGCCAGCAGTTCAGTATTACGCACAGATACGCAGTATTTT,CASSSVLRTDTQYF
TRBV12-3/TRBV12-4,TRBJ1-2,-,medium-sized,TGTGCCAGCAGTCCCGAGCAGCTATATGGCTACACCTTC,CASSPEQLYGYTF